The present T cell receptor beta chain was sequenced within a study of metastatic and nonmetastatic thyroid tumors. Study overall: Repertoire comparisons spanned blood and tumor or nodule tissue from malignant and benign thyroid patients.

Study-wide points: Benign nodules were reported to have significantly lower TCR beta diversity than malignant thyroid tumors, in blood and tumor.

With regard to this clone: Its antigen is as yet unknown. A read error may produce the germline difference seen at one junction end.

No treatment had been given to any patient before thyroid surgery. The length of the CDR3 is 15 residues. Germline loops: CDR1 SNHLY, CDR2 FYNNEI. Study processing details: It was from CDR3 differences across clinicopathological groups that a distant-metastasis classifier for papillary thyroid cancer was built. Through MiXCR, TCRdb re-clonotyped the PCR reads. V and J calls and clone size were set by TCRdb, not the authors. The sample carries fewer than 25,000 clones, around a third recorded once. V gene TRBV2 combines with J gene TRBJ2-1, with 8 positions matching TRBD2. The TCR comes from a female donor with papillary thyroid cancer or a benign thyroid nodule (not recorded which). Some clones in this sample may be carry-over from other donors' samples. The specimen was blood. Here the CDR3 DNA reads TGTGCCAGCACCGAGACGAACGGACTAGCTGGTGAGCATTTCTTC. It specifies CASTETNGLAGEHFF.